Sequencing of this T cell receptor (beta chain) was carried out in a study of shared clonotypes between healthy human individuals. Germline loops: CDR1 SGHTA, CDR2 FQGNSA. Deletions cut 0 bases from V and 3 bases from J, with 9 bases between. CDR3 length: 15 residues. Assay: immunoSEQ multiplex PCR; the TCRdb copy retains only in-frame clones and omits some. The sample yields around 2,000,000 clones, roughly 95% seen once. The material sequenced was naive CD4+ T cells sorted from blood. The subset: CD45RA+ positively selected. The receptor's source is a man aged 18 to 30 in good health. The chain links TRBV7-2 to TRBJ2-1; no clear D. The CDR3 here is CASSLAGEGYNEQFF. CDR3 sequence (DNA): TGTGCCAGCAGCTTAGCCGGTGAAGGCTACAATGAGCAGTTCTTC.